The following is a TCR beta chain sequence with its context. This entry is derived from a study of blood T cell repertoires in COVID-19. Study-wide context: Sites in the United States, Italy and Spain provided acute and convalescent COVID-19 samples. Sources were T cells, B-cell-depleted T cells, or PBMCs; the material itself was cDNA or gDNA.

How the authors handled the data: The authors estimated nucleated cell counts from reference gene primer amplification. Sequenced by immunoSEQ multiplex PCR; TCRdb stores in-frame clones only, minus some. V and J calls and clone size come straight from that table; D and trimming were deduced from the DNA. The sample yields 200,000 to 250,000 clones, 89% seen once. The CDR3 is 14 amino acids. The V gene lost 4 bases and the J gene lost 3 bases, with 12 bases spanning the gap. Germline V lookup: CDR1 LGHDT, CDR2 YNNKEL (reference sequence). This sequence joins TRBV3-1 (or the pseudogene TRBV3-2) and TRBJ1-1; D perhaps matches TRBD1 (5 bases). This clonotype was obtained from a middle-aged woman with acute or convalescent COVID-19. Source material: peripheral blood. Here the CDR3 DNA reads TGTGCCAGCAGCCTGCTGGGGGGAGACACTGAAGCTTTCTTT. Its protein is CASSLLGGDTEAFF.